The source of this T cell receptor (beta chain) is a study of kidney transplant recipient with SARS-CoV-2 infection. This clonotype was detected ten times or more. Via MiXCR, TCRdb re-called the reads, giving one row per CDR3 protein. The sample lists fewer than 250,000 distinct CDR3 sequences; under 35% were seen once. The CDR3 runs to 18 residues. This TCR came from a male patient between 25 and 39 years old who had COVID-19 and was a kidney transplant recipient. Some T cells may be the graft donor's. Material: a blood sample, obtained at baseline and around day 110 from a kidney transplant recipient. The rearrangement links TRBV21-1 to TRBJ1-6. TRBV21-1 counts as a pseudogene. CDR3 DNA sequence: TGTGCCAGCAGCGGGGTTATAGCTACACATACTCATAATTCACCCCTCCACTTT. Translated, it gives CASSGVIATHTHNSPLHF.